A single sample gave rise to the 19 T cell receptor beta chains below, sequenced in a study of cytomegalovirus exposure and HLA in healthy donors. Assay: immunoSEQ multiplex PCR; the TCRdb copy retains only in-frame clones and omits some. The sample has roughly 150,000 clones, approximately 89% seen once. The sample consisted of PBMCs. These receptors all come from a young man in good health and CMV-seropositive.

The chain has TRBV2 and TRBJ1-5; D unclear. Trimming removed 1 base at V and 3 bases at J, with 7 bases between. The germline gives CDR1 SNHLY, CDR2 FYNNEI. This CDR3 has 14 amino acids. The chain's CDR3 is CASSEEEDNQPQHF. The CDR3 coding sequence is TGTGCCAGCAGTGAAGAGGAGGACAATCAGCCCCAGCATTTT.

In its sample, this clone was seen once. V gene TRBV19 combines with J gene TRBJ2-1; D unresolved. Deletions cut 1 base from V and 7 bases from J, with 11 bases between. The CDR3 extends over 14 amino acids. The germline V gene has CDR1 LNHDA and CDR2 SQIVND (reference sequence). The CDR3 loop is CASSIGPRGNEQFF. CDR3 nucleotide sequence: TGTGCCAGTAGTATAGGTCCGCGCGGTAATGAGCAGTTCTTC.

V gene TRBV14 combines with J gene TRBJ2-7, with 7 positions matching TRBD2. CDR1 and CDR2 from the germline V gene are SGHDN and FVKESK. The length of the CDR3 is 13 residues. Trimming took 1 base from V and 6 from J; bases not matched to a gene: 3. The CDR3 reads CASSQVGLSEQYF. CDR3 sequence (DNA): TGTGCCAGCAGCCAAGTGGGACTAAGCGAGCAGTACTTC.

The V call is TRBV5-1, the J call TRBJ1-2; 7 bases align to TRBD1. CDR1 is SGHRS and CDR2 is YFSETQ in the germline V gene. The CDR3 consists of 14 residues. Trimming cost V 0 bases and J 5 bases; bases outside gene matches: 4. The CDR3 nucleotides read TGCGCCAGCAGCTTGGACAGGGGACCGTATGGCTACACCTTC. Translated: CASSLDRGPYGYTF.

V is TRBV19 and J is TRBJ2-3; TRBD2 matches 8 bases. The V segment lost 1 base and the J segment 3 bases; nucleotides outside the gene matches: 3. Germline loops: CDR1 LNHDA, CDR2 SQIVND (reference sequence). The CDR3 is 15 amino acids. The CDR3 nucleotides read TGTGCCAGTAGTATAGCGGGAGGGCCTACAGATACGCAGTATTTT. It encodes CASSIAGGPTDTQYF.

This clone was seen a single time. CDR3 in DNA: TGTGCCAGCAGCCCACCTAGCGCTCTTGGGCAGTACTTC. Amino acids: CASSPPSALGQYF. The chain recombines TRBV13 with TRBJ2-7, with D perhaps matching TRBD2 (6 bases). The CDR3 sequence is 13 residues long. The ends were cut back, 5 bases at V and 9 bases at J, with 17 bases in the middle. Germline assignment: CDR1 PRHDT and CDR2 FYEKMQ (reference sequence).

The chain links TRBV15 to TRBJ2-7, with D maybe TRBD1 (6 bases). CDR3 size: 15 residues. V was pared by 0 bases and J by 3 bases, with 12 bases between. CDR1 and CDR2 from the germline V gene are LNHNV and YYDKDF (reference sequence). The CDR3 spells CATSRESQGNYEQYF. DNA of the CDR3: TGTGCCACCAGCAGAGAAAGTCAGGGGAACTACGAGCAGTACTTC.

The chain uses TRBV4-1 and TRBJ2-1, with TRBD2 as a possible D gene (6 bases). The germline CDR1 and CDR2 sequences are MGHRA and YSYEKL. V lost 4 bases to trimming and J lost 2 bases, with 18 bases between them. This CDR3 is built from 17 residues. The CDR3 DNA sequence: TGCGCCAGCAGCCCCCAGGGAGGTCGTAGGGCCTACAATGAGCAGTTCTTC. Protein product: CASSPQGGRRAYNEQFF.

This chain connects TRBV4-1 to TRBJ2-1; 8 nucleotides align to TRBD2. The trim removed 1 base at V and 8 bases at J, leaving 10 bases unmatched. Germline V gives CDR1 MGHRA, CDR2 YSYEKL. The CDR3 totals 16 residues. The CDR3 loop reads CASSQGTSRGFDEQFF. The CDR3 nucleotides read TGCGCCAGCAGCCAAGGGACTAGCCGGGGTTTCGATGAGCAGTTCTTC.

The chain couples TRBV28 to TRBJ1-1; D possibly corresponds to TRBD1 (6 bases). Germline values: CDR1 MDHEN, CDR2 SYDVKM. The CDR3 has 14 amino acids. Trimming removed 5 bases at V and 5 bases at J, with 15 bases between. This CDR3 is CASSPRGRGTEAFF. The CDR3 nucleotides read TGTGCCAGCAGTCCCAGGGGTCGGGGAACTGAAGCTTTCTTT.

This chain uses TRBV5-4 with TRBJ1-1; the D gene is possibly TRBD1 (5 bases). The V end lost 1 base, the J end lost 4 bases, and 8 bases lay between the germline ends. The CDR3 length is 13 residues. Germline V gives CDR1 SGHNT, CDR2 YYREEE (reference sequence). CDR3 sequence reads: CASSLWGGTEAFF. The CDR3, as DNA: TGTGCCAGCAGCTTGTGGGGCGGCACTGAAGCTTTCTTT.

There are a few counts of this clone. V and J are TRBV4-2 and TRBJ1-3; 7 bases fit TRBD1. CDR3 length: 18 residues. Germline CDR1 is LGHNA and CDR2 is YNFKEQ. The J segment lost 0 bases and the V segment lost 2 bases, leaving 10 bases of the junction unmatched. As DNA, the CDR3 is TGTGCCAGCAGCCAACTGCTGGACAGGTCCGACTCTGGAAACACCATATATTTT. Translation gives CASSQLLDRSDSGNTIYF.

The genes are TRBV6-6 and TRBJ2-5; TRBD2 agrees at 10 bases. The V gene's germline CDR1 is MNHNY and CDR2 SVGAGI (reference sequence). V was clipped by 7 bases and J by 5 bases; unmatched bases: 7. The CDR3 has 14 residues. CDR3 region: CASISSGRGETQYF. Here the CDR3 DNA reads TGTGCCAGCATCTCTAGCGGGAGAGGGGAGACCCAGTACTTC.

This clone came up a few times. Here the CDR3 DNA reads TGCAGTGTTGCGCCGGACACTGAAGCTTTCTTT. This codes for CSVAPDTEAFF. The chain carries TRBV20-1 and TRBJ1-1; D gene uncertain. The germline gives CDR1 DFQATT, CDR2 SNEGSKA (reference sequence). The V and J ends lost 7 bases and 3 bases respectively, with 9 bases between them. This CDR3 is 11 amino acids long.

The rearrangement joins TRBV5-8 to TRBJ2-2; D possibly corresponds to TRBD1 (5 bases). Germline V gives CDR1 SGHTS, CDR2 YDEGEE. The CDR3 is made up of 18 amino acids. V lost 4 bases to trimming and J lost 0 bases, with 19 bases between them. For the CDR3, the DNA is TGTGCCAGCAGCCGATTGGCTTTTTCAGGGACGAACACCGGGGAGCTGTTTTTT. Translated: CASSRLAFSGTNTGELFF.

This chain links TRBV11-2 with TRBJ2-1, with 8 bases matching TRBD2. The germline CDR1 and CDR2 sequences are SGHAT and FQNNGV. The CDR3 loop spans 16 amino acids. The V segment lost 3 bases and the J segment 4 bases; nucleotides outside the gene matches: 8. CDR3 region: CASSLMKRETYNEQFF. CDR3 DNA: TGTGCCAGCAGCTTGATGAAGCGGGAGACATACAATGAGCAGTTCTTC.

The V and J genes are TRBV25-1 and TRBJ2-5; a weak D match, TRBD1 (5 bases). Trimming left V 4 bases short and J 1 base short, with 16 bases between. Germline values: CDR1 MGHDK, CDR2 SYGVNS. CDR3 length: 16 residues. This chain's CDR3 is CASSVGRQAVQETQYF. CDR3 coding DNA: TGTGCCAGCAGTGTGGGGCGGCAGGCCGTCCAAGAGACCCAGTACTTC.

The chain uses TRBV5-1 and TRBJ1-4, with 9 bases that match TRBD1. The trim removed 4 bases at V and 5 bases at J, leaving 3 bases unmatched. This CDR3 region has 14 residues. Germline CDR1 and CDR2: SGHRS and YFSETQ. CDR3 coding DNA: TGCGCCAGCAGCATGGGACAGGGCAATGAAAAACTGTTTTTT. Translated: CASSMGQGNEKLFF.

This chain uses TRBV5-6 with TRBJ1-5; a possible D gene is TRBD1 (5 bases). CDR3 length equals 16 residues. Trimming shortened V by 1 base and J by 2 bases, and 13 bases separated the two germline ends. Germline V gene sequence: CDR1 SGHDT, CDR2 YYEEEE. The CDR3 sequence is CASSLLGGGGNQPQHF. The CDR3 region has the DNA TGTGCCAGCAGCTTGTTGGGGGGAGGTGGCAATCAGCCCCAGCATTTT.